Listed below are T cell receptor beta chains from one sample, sequenced in a study of T cell responses to AZD1222 COVID-19 vaccine. TCRdb keeps only in-frame clones here, not all; method: immunoSEQ multiplex PCR. The profile shows some 96,000 clones, more than 70% of them singletons. The material sequenced was peripheral blood, taken on day 0 of AZD1222 vaccination. These receptors originate from an adult in good health. Both conserved end residues are part of each CDR3. The order of the fields is D gene, V gene, J gene, clone size, CDR3 DNA, CDR3 protein. A D gene is named only where the DNA matches it firmly. A clone size is listed for some rows: how often the clone was seen (once, few, many), or a class if it is expanded.

NA,TRBV5-1,TRBJ1-2,NA,TGCGCCAGCAGGCCAGACGGGGGTCGGAACTATGGCTACACCTTC,CASRPDGGRNYGYTF
NA,TRBV11-2,TRBJ2-7,once,TGTGCCAGCAGCTTAGTACGCAGGACGGTTGCCGAGCAGTACTTC,CASSLVRRTVAEQYF
NA,TRBV2,TRBJ1-5,NA,TGTGCCAGCAGAAATGGAGCCGGGAGCAATCAGCCCCAGCATTTT,CASRNGAGSNQPQHF
TRBD2,TRBV29-1,TRBJ2-5,NA,TGCAGCGTAGACCCACTAGCGGGGTTTGTGGAGACCCAGTACTTC,CSVDPLAGFVETQYF
NA,TRBV30,TRBJ1-3,NA,TGTGCCTGGAGTGGGTCCAGTATCTCTGGAAACACCATATATTTT,CAWSGSSISGNTIYF
TRBD1,TRBV3-1/TRBV3-2,TRBJ1-2,NA,TGTGCCAGCAGCCAACTCGGGACAGTGCTCTATGGCTACACCTTC,CASSQLGTVLYGYTF
TRBD2,TRBV7-2,TRBJ2-7,NA,TGTGCCAGCAGCTTAGGACTAGCCTGGGCCGAGCAGTACTTC,CASSLGLAWAEQYF
NA,TRBV7-9,TRBJ2-7,NA,TGTGCCAGCAGCTTAGAAGTCGGTCCCTACGAGCAGTACTTC,CASSLEVGPYEQYF
TRBD2,TRBV6-5,TRBJ2-5,NA,TGTGCCAGCAGTATCCCGGGGGGTGAGACCCAGTACTTC,CASSIPGGETQYF
NA,TRBV21-1,TRBJ1-5,once,TGTGCCAGCAGCAAAGGTGCGTTGGGTCAGCCCCAGCATTTT,CASSKGALGQPQHF
TRBD1,TRBV7-8,TRBJ1-5,NA,TGTGCCAGCAGCGCCCAGACAGGGAATAGCAATCAGCCCCAGCATTTT,CASSAQTGNSNQPQHF
TRBD2,TRBV6-1,TRBJ2-3,NA,TGTGCCAGCAGGGAAGCGGGGGGGCTGACAGATACGCAGTATTTT,CASREAGGLTDTQYF
NA,TRBV24-1,TRBJ2-7,NA,TGTGCCACCAGTCGGGGTAACGAGCAGTACTTC,CATSRGNEQYF
NA,TRBV18,TRBJ2-4,NA,TGTGCCAGCTCAGAGACAGGAGGGAACATTCAGTACTTC,CASSETGGNIQYF
NA,TRBV5-5,TRBJ1-1,once,TGTGCCAGCAGCTTGATGATAAAGAAGAACACTGAAGCTTTCTTT,CASSLMIKKNTEAFF
NA,TRBV7-2,TRBJ1-1,NA,TGTGCCAGCAGCTTACAGGGGAACACTGAAGCTTTCTTT,CASSLQGNTEAFF